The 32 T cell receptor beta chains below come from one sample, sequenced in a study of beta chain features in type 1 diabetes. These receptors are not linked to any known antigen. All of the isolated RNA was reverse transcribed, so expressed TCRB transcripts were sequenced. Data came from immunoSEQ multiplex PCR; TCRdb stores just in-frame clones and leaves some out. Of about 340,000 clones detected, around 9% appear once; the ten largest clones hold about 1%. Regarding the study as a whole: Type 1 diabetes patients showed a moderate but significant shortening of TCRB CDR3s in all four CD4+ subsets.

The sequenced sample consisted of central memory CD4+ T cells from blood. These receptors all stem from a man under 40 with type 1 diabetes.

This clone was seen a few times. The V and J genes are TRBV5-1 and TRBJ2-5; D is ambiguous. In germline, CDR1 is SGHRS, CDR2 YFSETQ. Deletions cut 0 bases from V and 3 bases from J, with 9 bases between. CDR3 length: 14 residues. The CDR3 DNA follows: TGCGCCAGCAGCTTGGTTGGGATAGAAGAGACCCAGTACTTC. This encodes CASSLVGIEETQYF. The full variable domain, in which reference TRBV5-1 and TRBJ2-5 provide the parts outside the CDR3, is KAGVTQTPRYLIKTRGQQVTLSCSPISGHRSVSWYQQTPGQGLQFLFEYFSETQRNKGNFPGRFSGRQFSNSRSEMNVSTLELGDSALYLCASSLVGIEETQYFGPGTRLLVL.

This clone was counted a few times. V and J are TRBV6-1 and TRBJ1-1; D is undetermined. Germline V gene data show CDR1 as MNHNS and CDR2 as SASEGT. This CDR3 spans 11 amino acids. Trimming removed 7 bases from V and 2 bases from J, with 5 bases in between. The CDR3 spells CASTGNTEAFF. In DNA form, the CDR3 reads TGTGCCAGCACAGGAAACACTGAAGCTTTCTTT.

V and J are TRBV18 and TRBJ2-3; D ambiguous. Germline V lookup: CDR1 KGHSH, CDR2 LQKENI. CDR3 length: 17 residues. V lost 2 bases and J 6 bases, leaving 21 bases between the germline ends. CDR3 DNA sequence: TGTGCCAGCTCACCATGGCAGCCTGCCTATGAAGGTGATACGCAGTATTTT. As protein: CASSPWQPAYEGDTQYF. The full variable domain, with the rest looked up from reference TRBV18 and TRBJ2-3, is NAGVMQNPRHLVRRRGQEARLRCSPMKGHSHVYWYRQLPEEGLKFMVYLQKENIIDESGMPKERFSAEFPKEGPSILRIQQVVRGDSAAYFCASSPWQPAYEGDTQYFGPGTRLTVL.

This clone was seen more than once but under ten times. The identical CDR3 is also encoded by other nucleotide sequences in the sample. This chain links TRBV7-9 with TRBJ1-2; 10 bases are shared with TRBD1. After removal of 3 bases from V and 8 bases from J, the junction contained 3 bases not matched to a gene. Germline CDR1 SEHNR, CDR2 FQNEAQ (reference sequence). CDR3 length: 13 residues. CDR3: CASSFGTGEGYTF. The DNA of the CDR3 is TGTGCCAGCAGCTTCGGGACAGGGGAGGGCTACACCTTC. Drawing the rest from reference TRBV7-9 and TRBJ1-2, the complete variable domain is DTGVSQNPRHKITKRGQNVTFRCDPISEHNRLYWYRQTLGQGPEFLTYFQNEAQLEKSRLLSDRFSAERPKGSFSTLEIQRTEQGDSAMYLCASSFGTGEGYTFGSGTRLTVV.

The CDR3 protein is CASSYLRGSTGELFF. Written as DNA, the CDR3 is TGTGCCAGCAGCTACCTCAGGGGGAGCACCGGGGAGCTGTTTTTT. This sequence joins TRBV7-8 and TRBJ2-2; 7 bases line up with TRBD1. The length of the CDR3 is 15 residues. Losses at the gene ends were 4 bases for V and 4 bases for J; bases not matched to a gene: 6. From germline, CDR1 is SGHVS and CDR2 FQNEAQ.

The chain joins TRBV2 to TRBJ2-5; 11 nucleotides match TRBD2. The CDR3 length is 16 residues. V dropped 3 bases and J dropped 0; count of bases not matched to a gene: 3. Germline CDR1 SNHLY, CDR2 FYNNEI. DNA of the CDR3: TGTGCCAGCAGTGACCCACTAGCGGGGGACCAAGAGACCCAGTACTTC. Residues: CASSDPLAGDQETQYF.

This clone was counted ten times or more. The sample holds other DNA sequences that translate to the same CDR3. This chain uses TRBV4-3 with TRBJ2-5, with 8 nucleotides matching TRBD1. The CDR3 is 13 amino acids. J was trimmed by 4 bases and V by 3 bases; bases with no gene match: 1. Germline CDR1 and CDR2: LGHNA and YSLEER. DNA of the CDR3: TGCGCCAGCAGCCACGACAGGGGAGAGACCCAGTACTTC. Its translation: CASSHDRGETQYF.

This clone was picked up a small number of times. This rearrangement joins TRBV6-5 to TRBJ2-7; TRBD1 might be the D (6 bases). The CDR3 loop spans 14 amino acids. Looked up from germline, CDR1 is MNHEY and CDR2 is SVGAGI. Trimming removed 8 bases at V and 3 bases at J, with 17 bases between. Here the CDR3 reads CASGPGQAFYEQYF. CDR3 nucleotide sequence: TGTGCCAGCGGACCGGGACAAGCTTTCTACGAGCAGTACTTC.

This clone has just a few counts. CDR3 nucleotides: TGTGCCAGCAGCTTATTTCGCGTCGGTGACACTGAAGCTTTCTTT. Protein sequence: CASSLFRVGDTEAFF. This chain links TRBV11-2 with TRBJ1-1; D remains unclear. This CDR3 spans 15 amino acids. V lost 2 bases to trimming and J lost 3 bases, with 13 bases between them. Germline CDR1 is SGHAT and CDR2 is FQNNGV.

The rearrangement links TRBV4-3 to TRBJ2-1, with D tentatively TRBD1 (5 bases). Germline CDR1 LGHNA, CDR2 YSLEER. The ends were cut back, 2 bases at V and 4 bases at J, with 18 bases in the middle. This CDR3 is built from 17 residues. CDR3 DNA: TGCGCCAGCAGCCAAAAAGAATCCCAGGGTCTTTACAATGAGCAGTTCTTC. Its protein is CASSQKESQGLYNEQFF.

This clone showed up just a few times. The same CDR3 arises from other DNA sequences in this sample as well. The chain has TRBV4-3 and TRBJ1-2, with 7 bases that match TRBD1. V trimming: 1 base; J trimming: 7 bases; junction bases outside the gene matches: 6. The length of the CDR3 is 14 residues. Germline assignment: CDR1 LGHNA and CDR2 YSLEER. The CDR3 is CASSQVEGAGGYTF. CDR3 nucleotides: TGCGCCAGCAGCCAAGTTGAGGGGGCCGGTGGCTACACCTTC.

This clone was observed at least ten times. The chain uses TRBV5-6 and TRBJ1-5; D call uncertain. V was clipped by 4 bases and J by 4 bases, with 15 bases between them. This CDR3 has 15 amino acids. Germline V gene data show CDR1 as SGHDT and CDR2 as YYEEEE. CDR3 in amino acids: CASSQTPDGNQPQHF. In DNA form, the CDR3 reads TGTGCCAGCAGCCAAACTCCGGACGGGAATCAGCCCCAGCATTTT.

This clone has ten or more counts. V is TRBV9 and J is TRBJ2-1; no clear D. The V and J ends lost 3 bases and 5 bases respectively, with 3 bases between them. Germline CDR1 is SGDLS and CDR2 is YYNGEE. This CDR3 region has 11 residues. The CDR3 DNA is TGTGCCAGCAGCGCAGACAATGAGCAGTTCTTC. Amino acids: CASSADNEQFF.

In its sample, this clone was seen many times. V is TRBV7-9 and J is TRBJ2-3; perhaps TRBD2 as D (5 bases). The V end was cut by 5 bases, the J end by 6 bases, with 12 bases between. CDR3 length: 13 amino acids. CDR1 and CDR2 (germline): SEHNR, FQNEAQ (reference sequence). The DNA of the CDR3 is TGTGCCAGCAGCCCCGCGGCTAGCGATACGCAGTATTTT. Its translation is CASSPAASDTQYF.

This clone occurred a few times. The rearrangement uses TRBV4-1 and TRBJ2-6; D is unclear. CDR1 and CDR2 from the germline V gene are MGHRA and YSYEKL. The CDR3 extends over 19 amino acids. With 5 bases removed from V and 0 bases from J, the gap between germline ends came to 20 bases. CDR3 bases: TGCGCCAGCAGCACAACTCTTGTCCCAGGTAGCTCTGGGGCCAACGTCCTGACTTTC. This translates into CASSTTLVPGSSGANVLTF.

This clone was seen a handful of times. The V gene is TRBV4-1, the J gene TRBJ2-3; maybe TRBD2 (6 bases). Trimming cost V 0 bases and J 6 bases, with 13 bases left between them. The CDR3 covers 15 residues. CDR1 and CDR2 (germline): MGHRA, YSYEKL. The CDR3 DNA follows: TGCGCCAGCAGCCAAGATTGGGCGGGGCGGGATACGCAGTATTTT. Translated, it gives CASSQDWAGRDTQYF.

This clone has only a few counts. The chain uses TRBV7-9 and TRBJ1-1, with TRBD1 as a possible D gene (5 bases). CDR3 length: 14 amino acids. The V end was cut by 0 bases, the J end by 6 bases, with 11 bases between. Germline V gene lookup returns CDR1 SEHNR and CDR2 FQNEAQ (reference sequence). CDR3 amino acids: CASSLAGWGAEAFF. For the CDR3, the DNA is TGTGCCAGCAGCTTAGCAGGCTGGGGGGCTGAAGCTTTCTTT.

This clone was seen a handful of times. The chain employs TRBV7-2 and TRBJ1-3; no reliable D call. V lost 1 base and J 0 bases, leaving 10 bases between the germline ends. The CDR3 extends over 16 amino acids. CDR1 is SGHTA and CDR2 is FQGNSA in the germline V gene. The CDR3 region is CASSLVGPRSGNTIYF. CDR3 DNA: TGTGCCAGCAGCTTAGTAGGGCCGCGCTCTGGAAACACCATATATTTT. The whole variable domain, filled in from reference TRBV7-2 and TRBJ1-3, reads GAGVSQSPSNKVTEKGKDVELRCDPISGHTALYWYRQSLGQGLEFLIYFQGNSAPDKSGLPSDRFSAERTGGSVSTLTIQRTQQEDSAVYLCASSLVGPRSGNTIYFGEGSWLTVV.

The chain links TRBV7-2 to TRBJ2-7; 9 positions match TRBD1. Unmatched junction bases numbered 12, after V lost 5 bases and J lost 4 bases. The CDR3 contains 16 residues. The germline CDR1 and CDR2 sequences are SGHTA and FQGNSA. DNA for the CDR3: TGTGCCAGCAGCCTTTCCGGGACAGGGTCTGGTTACGAGCAGTACTTC. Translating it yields CASSLSGTGSGYEQYF.

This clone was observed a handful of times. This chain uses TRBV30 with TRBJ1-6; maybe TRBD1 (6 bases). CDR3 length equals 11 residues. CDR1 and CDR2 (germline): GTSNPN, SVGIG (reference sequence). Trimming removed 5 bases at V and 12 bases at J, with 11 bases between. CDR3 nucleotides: TGTGCCTGGTCGACAGGTGAACCCCTCCACTTT. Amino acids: CAWSTGEPLHF.

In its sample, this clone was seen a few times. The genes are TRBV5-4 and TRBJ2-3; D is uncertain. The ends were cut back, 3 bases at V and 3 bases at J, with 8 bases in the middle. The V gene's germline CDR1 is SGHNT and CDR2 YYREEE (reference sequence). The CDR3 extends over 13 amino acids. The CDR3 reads CASSSAGTDTQYF. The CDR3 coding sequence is TGTGCCAGCAGCTCGGCTGGGACAGATACGCAGTATTTT.

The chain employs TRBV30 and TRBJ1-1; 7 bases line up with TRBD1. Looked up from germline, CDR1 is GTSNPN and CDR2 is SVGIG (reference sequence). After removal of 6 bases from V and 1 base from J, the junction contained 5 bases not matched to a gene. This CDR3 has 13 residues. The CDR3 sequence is CACTGTANTEAFF. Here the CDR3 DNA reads TGTGCCTGCACCGGGACAGCGAACACTGAAGCTTTCTTT.

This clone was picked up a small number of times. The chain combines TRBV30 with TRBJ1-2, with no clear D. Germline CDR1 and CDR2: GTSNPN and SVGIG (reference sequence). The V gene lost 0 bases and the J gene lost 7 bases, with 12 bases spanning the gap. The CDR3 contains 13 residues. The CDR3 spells CAWSVSGGIGYTF. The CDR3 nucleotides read TGTGCCTGGAGTGTATCGGGCGGGATTGGCTACACCTTC. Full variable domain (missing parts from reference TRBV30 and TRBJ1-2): SQTIHQWPATLVQPVGSPLSLECTVEGTSNPNLYWYRQAAGRGLQLLFYSVGIGQISSEVPQNLSASRPQDRQFILSSKKLLLSDSGFYLCAWSVSGGIGYTFGSGTRLTVV.

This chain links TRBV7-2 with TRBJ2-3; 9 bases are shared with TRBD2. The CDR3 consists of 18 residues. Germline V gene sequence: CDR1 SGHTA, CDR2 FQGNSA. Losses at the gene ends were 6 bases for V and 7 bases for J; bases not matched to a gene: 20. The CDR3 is CASSTNPSRTSDLNTQYF. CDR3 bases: TGTGCCAGCAGTACCAACCCCTCCCGGACTAGCGATCTGAATACGCAGTATTTT.

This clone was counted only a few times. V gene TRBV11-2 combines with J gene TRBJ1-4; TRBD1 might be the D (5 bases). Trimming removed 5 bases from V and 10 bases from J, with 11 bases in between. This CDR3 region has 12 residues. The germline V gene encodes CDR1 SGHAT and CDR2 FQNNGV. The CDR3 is CASSPVGGKLFF. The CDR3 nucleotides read TGTGCCAGCAGCCCTGTTGGGGGAAAACTGTTTTTT.

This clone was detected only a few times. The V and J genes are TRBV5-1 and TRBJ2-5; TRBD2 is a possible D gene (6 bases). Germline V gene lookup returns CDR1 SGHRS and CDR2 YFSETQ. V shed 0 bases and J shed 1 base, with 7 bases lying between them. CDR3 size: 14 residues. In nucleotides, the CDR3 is TGCGCCAGCAGCTTGGTGGGGGGCCAAGAGACCCAGTACTTC. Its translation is CASSLVGGQETQYF.

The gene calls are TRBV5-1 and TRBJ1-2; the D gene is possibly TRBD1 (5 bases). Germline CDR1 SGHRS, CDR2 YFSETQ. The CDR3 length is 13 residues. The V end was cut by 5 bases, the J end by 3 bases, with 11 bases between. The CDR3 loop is CASSEGYHYGYTF. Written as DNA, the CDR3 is TGCGCCAGCAGTGAGGGGTATCACTATGGCTACACCTTC.

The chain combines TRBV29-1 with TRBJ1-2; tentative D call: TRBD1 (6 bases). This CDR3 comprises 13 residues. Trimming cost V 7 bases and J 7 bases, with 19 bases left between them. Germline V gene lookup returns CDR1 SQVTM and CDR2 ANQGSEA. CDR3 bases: TGCAGCGGTGAGATCGCCTACAGGGTTGGCTACACCTTC. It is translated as CSGEIAYRVGYTF.

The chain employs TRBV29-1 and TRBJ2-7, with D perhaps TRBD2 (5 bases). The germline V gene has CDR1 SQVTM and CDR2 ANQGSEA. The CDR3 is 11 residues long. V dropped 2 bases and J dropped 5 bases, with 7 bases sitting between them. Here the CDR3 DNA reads TGCAGCGTTGAAACCGGGAACGAGCAGTACTTC. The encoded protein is CSVETGNEQYF.

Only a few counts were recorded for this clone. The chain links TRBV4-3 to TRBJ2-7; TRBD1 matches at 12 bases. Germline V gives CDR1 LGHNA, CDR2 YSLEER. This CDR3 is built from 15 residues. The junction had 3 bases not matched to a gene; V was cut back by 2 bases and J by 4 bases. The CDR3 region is CASSQLGQGAYEQYF. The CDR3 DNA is TGCGCCAGCAGCCAATTGGGACAGGGGGCGTACGAGCAGTACTTC.

The CDR3, as DNA: TGTGCCAGCGGGGGCGCGAGGATGAACACTGAAGCTTTCTTT. It translates to CASGGARMNTEAFF. The V and J genes are TRBV10-3 and TRBJ1-1, with a tentative D call TRBD1 (6 bases). V dropped 10 bases and J dropped 0 bases, with 15 bases sitting between them. The germline CDR1 and CDR2 sequences are ENHRY and SYGVKD. The CDR3 totals 14 residues.

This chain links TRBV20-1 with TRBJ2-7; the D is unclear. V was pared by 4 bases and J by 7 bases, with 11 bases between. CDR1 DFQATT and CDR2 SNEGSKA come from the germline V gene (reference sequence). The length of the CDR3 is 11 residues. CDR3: CSATSLGEQYF. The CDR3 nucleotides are TGCAGTGCTACATCCCTGGGGGAGCAGTACTTC.